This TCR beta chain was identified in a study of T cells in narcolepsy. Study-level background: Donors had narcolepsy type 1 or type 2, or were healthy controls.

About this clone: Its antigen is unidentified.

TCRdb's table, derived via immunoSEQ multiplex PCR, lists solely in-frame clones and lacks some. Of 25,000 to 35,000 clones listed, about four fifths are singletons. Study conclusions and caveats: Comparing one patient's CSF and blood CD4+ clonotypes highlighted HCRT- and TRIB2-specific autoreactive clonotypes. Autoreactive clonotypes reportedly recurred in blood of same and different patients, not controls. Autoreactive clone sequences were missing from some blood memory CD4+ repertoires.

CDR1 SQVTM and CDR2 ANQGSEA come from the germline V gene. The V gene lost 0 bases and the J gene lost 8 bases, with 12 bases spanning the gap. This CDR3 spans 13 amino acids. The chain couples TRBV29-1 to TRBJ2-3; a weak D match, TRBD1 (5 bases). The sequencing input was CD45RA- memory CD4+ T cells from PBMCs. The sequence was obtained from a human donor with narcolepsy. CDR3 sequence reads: CSVEDDDSLTQYF. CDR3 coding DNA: TGCAGCGTTGAAGATGACGACAGCCTTACGCAGTATTTT.